The rows below give T cell receptor beta chains drawn from one sample of a study of a mutant IDH1 vaccine in newly diagnosed glioma. Repertoires were generated with immunoSEQ multiplex PCR, while TCRdb's copy carries only in-frame clones and drops some. The sample has tens of thousands of clones, about 78% seen once. This material consisted of PBMCs, taken from a glioma patient treated with radiotherapy, temozolomide or both. These receptor sequences come from a middle-aged man with glioma. Some clones in this sample may be carry-over from other donors' samples. Each CDR3 is given with its conserved first and last residue. Fields, in order: clone size, D gene, J gene, V gene, CDR3 protein, CDR3 DNA. The D gene is left open where the match is weak. Rows give clone size only sometimes, using once, few, many, or a class for an expanded clone.

>.|.|TRBJ1-4|TRBV5-6
CASSFLRGNEKLFF
TGTGCCAGCAGCTTCTTGAGGGGTAATGAAAAACTGTTTTTT
>.|TRBD1|TRBJ1-5|TRBV18
CASSPIPTGGGDGPQHF
TGTGCCAGCTCACCTATACCGACAGGGGGAGGCGATGGACCCCAGCATTTT
>.|TRBD1|TRBJ1-1|TRBV7-2
CASSFNRGGDTEAFF
TGTGCCAGCAGCTTTAACAGGGGAGGTGACACTGAAGCTTTCTTT
>once|.|TRBJ2-3|TRBV28
CAMGTGTDTQYF
TGTGCCATGGGCACTGGCACAGATACGCAGTATTTT
>.|.|TRBJ1-5|TRBV23-1
CASSQFNPWGGGFKGNQPQHF
TGCGCCAGCAGTCAATTTAACCCTTGGGGGGGCGGGTTCAAGGGCAATCAGCCCCAGCATTTT
>.|TRBD1|TRBJ1-5|TRBV5-1
CASSLDGTGFQPQHF
TGCGCCAGCAGCTTGGATGGGACAGGGTTCCAGCCCCAGCATTTT
>.|.|TRBJ2-7|TRBV6-1
CASSELVAVSEQYF
TGTGCCAGCAGTGAGTTGGTAGCGGTGAGCGAGCAGTACTTC
>.|TRBD1|TRBJ2-7|TRBV10-3
CAISDLGTGQGALYEQYF
TGTGCCATCAGTGATCTCGGGACCGGACAGGGGGCTTTATACGAGCAGTACTTC
>.|.|TRBJ1-5|TRBV7-8
CASSLDRPSNQPQHF
TGTGCCAGCAGCTTAGACAGGCCTAGCAATCAGCCCCAGCATTTT
>.|.|TRBJ1-5|TRBV2
CASASGDNQPQHF
TGTGCCAGCGCTAGCGGGGACAATCAGCCCCAGCATTTT
>.|TRBD1|TRBJ2-1|TRBV10-3
CAIRADRGNSYNEQFF
TGTGCCATCAGAGCAGACAGGGGTAATTCCTACAATGAGCAGTTCTTC
>.|.|TRBJ1-4|TRBV7-2
CASSLAESNEKLFF
TGTGCCAGCAGCTTAGCGGAGAGTAATGAAAAACTGTTTTTT
>once|.|TRBJ1-5|TRBV4-1
CASSQEGPYSNQPQHF
TGCGCCAGCAGCCAAGAGGGGCCTTATAGCAATCAGCCCCAGCATTTT
>.|.|TRBJ1-1|TRBV5-3
CARGRGRFSEAFF
TGTGCCAGAGGGAGGGGCCGGTTCTCTGAAGCTTTCTTT
>.|TRBD1|TRBJ1-1|TRBV29-1
CSLGQSGTGEGTEAFF
TGCAGCTTAGGTCAATCGGGGACAGGGGAGGGCACTGAAGCTTTCTTT
>.|TRBD1|TRBJ1-1|TRBV27
CASTSRGGEAFF
TGTGCCAGCACCAGCAGGGGGGGTGAAGCTTTCTTT
>few|.|TRBJ1-1|TRBV5-1
CASSAGHRSNTEAFF
TGCGCCAGCAGTGCGGGACACAGATCGAACACTGAAGCTTTCTTT
>.|.|TRBJ2-1|TRBV30
CAWRVGDGGQFF
TGTGCCTGGAGGGTGGGGGACGGTGGGCAGTTCTTC
>.|.|TRBJ1-4|TRBV10-3
CAIRHATNEKLFF
TGTGCCATTAGACATGCAACTAATGAAAAACTGTTTTTT
>.|.|TRBJ2-3|TRBV2
CASSEQGRDTQYF
TGTGCCAGCAGTGAACAGGGGCGAGATACGCAGTATTTT